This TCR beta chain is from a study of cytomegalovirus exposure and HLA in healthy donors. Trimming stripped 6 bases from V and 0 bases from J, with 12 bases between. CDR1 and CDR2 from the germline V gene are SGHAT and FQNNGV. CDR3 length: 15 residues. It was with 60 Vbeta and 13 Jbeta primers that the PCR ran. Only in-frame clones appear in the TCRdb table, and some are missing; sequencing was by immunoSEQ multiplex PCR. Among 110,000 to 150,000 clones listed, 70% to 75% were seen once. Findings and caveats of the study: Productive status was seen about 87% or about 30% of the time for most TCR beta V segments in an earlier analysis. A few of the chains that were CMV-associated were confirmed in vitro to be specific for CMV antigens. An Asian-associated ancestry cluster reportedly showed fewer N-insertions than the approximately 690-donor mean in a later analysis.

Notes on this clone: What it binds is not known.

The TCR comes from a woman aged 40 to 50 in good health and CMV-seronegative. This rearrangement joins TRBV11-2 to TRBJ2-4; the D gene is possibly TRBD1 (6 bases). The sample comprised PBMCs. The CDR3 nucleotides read TGTGCCAGCAGTTATCCAGGGGTAGCCAAAAACATTCAGTACTTC. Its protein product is CASSYPGVAKNIQYF.